This T cell receptor (beta chain) was profiled in a study of blood T cell repertoires in COVID-19. About the study: The samples span acute and convalescent COVID-19 from the United States, Italy and Spain. PBMCs, B-cell-depleted T cells, or T cells provided the cDNA or gDNA that made up the material.

The CDR3 contains 15 residues. Trimming removed 3 bases at V and 5 bases at J, with 14 bases between. Germline V CDR1 and CDR2: LNHDA, SQIVND (reference sequence). Original data processing: Reference gene primers were amplified, and this amplification served to estimate nucleated cell counts. Only in-frame clones appear in the TCRdb table, and some are missing; sequencing was by immunoSEQ multiplex PCR. V and J calls and clone size come straight from that table; D and trimming were deduced from the DNA. Of roughly 570,000 clones listed, 70% to 90% were seen once; the top ten hold 7.5% to 9%. The sample was peripheral blood. This sequence originates from a woman aged 45-60 years with COVID-19, enrolled during active disease. The rearrangement uses TRBV19 and TRBJ1-5; D gene unclear. In DNA form, the CDR3 reads TGTGCCAGTAGTATTAGGCGGGGTCGCGATCAGCCCCAGCATTTT. Translation: CASSIRRGRDQPQHF. Full variable domain (remainder filled in from reference TRBV19 and TRBJ1-5): DGGITQSPKYLFRKEGQNVTLSCEQNLNHDAMYWYRQDPGQGLRLIYYSQIVNDFQKGDIAEGYSVSREKKESFPLTVTSAQKNPTAFYLCASSIRRGRDQPQHFGDGTRLSIL.